This T cell receptor beta chain was observed in a study of T cells expressing NK-cell markers. Overall study findings and caveats: Dominance of the CD3+CD56-NKG2C+ fraction by these clonotypes also held in four donors. The study found dominant NKG2C+ clonotypes at about 1.0-7.0% of CD8+ T cells in roughly six donors.

Per germline, CDR1 MNHNS and CDR2 SASEGT. This CDR3 contains 17 residues. For this clonotype: Its target is not known.

Beta-chain TCR cDNA was generated via 5'RACE template switching with UMIs. TCRdb reprocessed the 5' RACE reads; each CDR3 protein has one entry and no DNA is given. This sample's clone table lists about 440,000 distinct CDR3 sequences. The TCR was taken from a woman between 18 and 70 years old in good health. V is TRBV6-1 and J is TRBJ1-5; TCRdb's D call, TRBD1, is unchecked because there is no DNA. The sample comprised blood T cells: a sorted CD56 or NKG2C T cell subset, CD4+ or CD8+ T cells, or bulk PBMC T cells (not recorded which). The CDR3 reads CASGPGTGSYSNQPQHF.